These T cell receptor beta chains were read from a single sample in a study of blood T cell repertoires in COVID-19. The assay was immunoSEQ multiplex PCR, and TCRdb's table has in-frame clones only and misses some. The sample lists 150,000 to 200,000 clones, 87% occurring once. The sample comprised PBMCs or T cells enriched from blood (not recorded which). These receptors all come from a human donor with acute COVID-19. The donor label of this sample is uncertain. The CDR3 runs from the conserved cysteine through the conserved F or W. A D gene is named only where the DNA matches it firmly. Size values are once, few and many counts, or a class for expanded clones, and some rows have none.

clone size	V gene	D gene	J gene	CDR3 DNA	CDR3 protein
NA	TRBV5-1	NA	TRBJ1-1	TGCGCCAGCAGCTGGGGGGAGCAGGGTACTGAAGCTTTCTTT	CASSWGEQGTEAFF
NA	TRBV6-4	NA	TRBJ1-3	TGTGCCAGCCCGCACTTCTTCTCTGGAAACACCATATATTTT	CASPHFFSGNTIYF
NA	TRBV9	NA	TRBJ2-3	TGTGCCAGCAGCGTAGGGCGGGGCACAGATACGCAGTATTTT	CASSVGRGTDTQYF
NA	TRBV5-6	NA	TRBJ1-1	TGTGCCAGCAGCCCAAACGGGGGGGCGATGACTGAAGCTTTCTTT	CASSPNGGAMTEAFF
NA	TRBV5-5	NA	TRBJ1-6	TGTGCCAGCAGTGAGCAAGGTTCCGGGTCTTTGTATAATTCACCCCTCCACTTT	CASSEQGSGSLYNSPLHF
NA	TRBV5-1	TRBD2	TRBJ2-7	TGCGCCAGCAGAGAAGCTAGCGGGTACGAGCAGTACTTC	CASREASGYEQYF
NA	TRBV19	TRBD1	TRBJ2-7	TGTGCCAGTAGTATAGGGACAGGGGGCTACGAGCAGTACTTC	CASSIGTGGYEQYF
NA	TRBV28	NA	TRBJ2-7	TGTGCCAGCAGCTCCGAGGTAGGAAACTCCTACGAGCAGTACTTC	CASSSEVGNSYEQYF
few	TRBV7-2	TRBD1	TRBJ1-2	TGTGCCAGCAGCTCCTTCCGGGACAGGGCCTATGGCTACACCTTC	CASSSFRDRAYGYTF
NA	TRBV12-5	TRBD2	TRBJ2-5	TGTGCTAGTGGTTTGGAAACGACTAGCGGGGGGACTGAGACCCAGTACTTC	CASGLETTSGGTETQYF
NA	TRBV5-1	NA	TRBJ1-1	TGCGCCAGCCGACGGGACACTGAAGCTTTCTTT	CASRRDTEAFF
NA	TRBV27	TRBD2	TRBJ2-3	TGTGCCAGCAGCCCACTAGCGGGGGGCTCCACAGATACGCAGTATTTT	CASSPLAGGSTDTQYF
NA	TRBV7-9	NA	TRBJ2-7	TGTGCCAGCAGTCCGCGGGGCAGGGAAGGTTTGGAGCAGTACTTC	CASSPRGREGLEQYF
NA	TRBV7-9	TRBD1	TRBJ1-1	TGTGCCAGCAGCTCGGGACAGAGGAACACTGAAGCTTTCTTT	CASSSGQRNTEAFF
NA	TRBV6-4	TRBD1	TRBJ1-1	TGTGCCAGCAGGGGACAGGGGGGCACTGAAGCTTTCTTT	CASRGQGGTEAFF
NA	TRBV21-1	NA	TRBJ2-5	TGTGCCAGCAGCAAAGAGGGCACTAGCGGATACCAAGAGACCCAGTACTTC	CASSKEGTSGYQETQYF
NA	TRBV5-5	NA	TRBJ1-4	TGTGCCAGCAGGCGACAGGATCCAACTAATGAAAAACTGTTTTTT	CASRRQDPTNEKLFF
few	TRBV12-3/TRBV12-4	NA	TRBJ2-7	TGTGCCAGCAGTTTTGCGGCCTACGAGCAGTACTTC	CASSFAAYEQYF
NA	TRBV18	NA	TRBJ1-1	TGTGCCAGCTCACCCATACAGGGTAGGTTGACTGAAGCTTTCTTT	CASSPIQGRLTEAFF
NA	TRBV6-1	NA	TRBJ2-7	TGTGCCAGCAGTGAAGACTTGAGGTGGCGGCTGATAACCTACGAGCAGTACTTC	CASSEDLRWRLITYEQYF
NA	TRBV20-1	NA	TRBJ2-1	TGCAGTGCTAGCTCTCGGAATGAGCAGTTCTTC	CSASSRNEQFF
NA	TRBV7-9	NA	TRBJ2-7	TGTGCCAGCAGCTTACAGGTACACGAGCAGTACTTC	CASSLQVHEQYF
NA	TRBV6-4	NA	TRBJ1-1	TGTGCCAGCAGTGACCGGGCGGGGAACACTGAAGCTTTCTTT	CASSDRAGNTEAFF
NA	TRBV2	TRBD1	TRBJ1-2	TGTGCCAGCAGCCGGGACAGGGACGGCTACACCTTC	CASSRDRDGYTF
NA	TRBV10-1	TRBD1	TRBJ2-3	TGCGCCAGCAGTCACAGGGGGCTAGGGGAGCAGTATTTT	CASSHRGLGEQYF
NA	TRBV18	NA	TRBJ1-6	TGTGCCAGCTCACAAACCGGGCGGGGTAATTCACCCCTCCACTTT	CASSQTGRGNSPLHF
NA	TRBV3-1/TRBV3-2	TRBD2	TRBJ2-3	TGTGCCAGCAGCCAAAGGGTGGGGGGGGGCACAGATACGCAGTATTTT	CASSQRVGGGTDTQYF
NA	TRBV24-1	NA	TRBJ1-2	TGTGCCACCAGTGACCCGAAGAGAAACTATGGCTACACCTTC	CATSDPKRNYGYTF
NA	TRBV7-2	TRBD1	TRBJ1-1	TGTGCCAGCAGCTTTGAGGGGGCGATTAGCACTGAAGCTTTCTTT	CASSFEGAISTEAFF
NA	TRBV29-1	TRBD1	TRBJ1-1	TGCAGCGTTGATGGTCTTGGACAGGGGGGCACTGAAGCTTTCTTT	CSVDGLGQGGTEAFF
NA	TRBV30	TRBD1	TRBJ2-7	TGTGCCTGGAGTCGTACCGGGACAGGGGGCGAGCAGTACTTC	CAWSRTGTGGEQYF
NA	TRBV24-1	NA	TRBJ1-2	TGTGCCACCAGTGACGAGGACAGTAGCTATGGCTACACCTTC	CATSDEDSSYGYTF
NA	TRBV4-3	NA	TRBJ1-5	TGCGCCAGCAGCCAAGATCTAGGGGTTCAGCCCCAGCATTTT	CASSQDLGVQPQHF
NA	TRBV5-1	TRBD2	TRBJ2-2	TGCGCCAGCAGCTTCCTAGCGGGGGTTACCACCGGGGAGCTGTTTTTT	CASSFLAGVTTGELFF
NA	TRBV14	NA	TRBJ2-3	TGTGCCAGCAGCCAAGAAGTAGGCACAGATACGCAGTATTTT	CASSQEVGTDTQYF
NA	TRBV7-8	TRBD2	TRBJ2-7	TGTGCCAGCAGCCTACTAAAGGGACTAGCGGACTCCTACGAGCAGTACTTC	CASSLLKGLADSYEQYF
NA	TRBV7-3	TRBD2	TRBJ2-1	TGTGCCAGCAGCTTAAAAAGCGGGGGCTTCCCCTACAATGAGCAGTTCTTC	CASSLKSGGFPYNEQFF
NA	TRBV7-2	NA	TRBJ2-5	TGTGCCAGCAGCTTACGCGCCCAAGAGACCCAGTACTTC	CASSLRAQETQYF
NA	TRBV6-2/TRBV6-3	NA	TRBJ1-5	TGTGCCAGCAGTGGACAGAACCCTCAGCCCCAGCATTTT	CASSGQNPQPQHF
NA	TRBV6-2/TRBV6-3	NA	TRBJ2-5	TGTGCCAGCAGACCTTTTTTGGACAACCAAGAGACCCAGTACTTC	CASRPFLDNQETQYF
NA	TRBV19	NA	TRBJ1-1	TGTGCCAGTAGCATGGGTAGGGGGAGCACTGAAGCTTTCTTT	CASSMGRGSTEAFF
NA	TRBV7-7	NA	TRBJ1-5	TGTGCCAGCAGCTTAAGTCCGGGGTGGCATCAGCCCCAGCATTTT	CASSLSPGWHQPQHF
once	TRBV30	NA	TRBJ2-7	TGTGCCTGGAGTGCATATACCGGGACGTTAGGAGGGACCTACGAGCAGTACTTC	CAWSAYTGTLGGTYEQYF
few	TRBV2	NA	TRBJ2-7	TGTGCCAGCAGCGTACAGGGAATCTCGTACGAGCAGTACTTC	CASSVQGISYEQYF
NA	TRBV7-3	NA	TRBJ1-2	TGTGCCAGCAGGGTACCACTCACTGCACATACTACGGCTGCTTATTATGGCTACACCTTC	CASRVPLTAHTTAAYYGYTF
NA	TRBV7-9	NA	TRBJ2-7	TGTGCCAGCAGCCCACGGACGGGAAACGTATACGAGCAGTACTTC	CASSPRTGNVYEQYF
NA	TRBV6-5	TRBD1	TRBJ1-5	TGTGCCAGCAGTTACTCGAGTAGAGGGGGCCGGCAGCCCCAGCATTTT	CASSYSSRGGRQPQHF
few	TRBV5-4	NA	TRBJ1-6	TGTGCCAGCAGCTTGCGTCAGGACAATAATTCACCCCTCCACTTT	CASSLRQDNNSPLHF
NA	TRBV5-6	NA	TRBJ1-5	TGTGCCAGCAGCTTATTTCCTGGTGGGTCGGGTCAGCCCCAGCATTTT	CASSLFPGGSGQPQHF
NA	TRBV9	NA	TRBJ1-5	TGTGCCAGCAGTATCACAGGGTCGGGGCAGCCCCAGCATTTT	CASSITGSGQPQHF
NA	TRBV4-3	NA	TRBJ1-1	TGCGCCAGCAGCCAAGATTCGGGAGCGGGTACTGAAGCTTTCTTT	CASSQDSGAGTEAFF
once	TRBV27	TRBD1	TRBJ2-3	TGTGCCAGCAGTTCCAGGGGGCAAGGCACAGATACGCAGTATTTT	CASSSRGQGTDTQYF
once	TRBV6-5	NA	TRBJ2-3	TGTGCCAGCAGCCCCTCCGGGGCAGATACGCAGTATTTT	CASSPSGADTQYF
few	TRBV10-3	NA	TRBJ1-3	TGTGCCATCAGTGAGTCGAGAAGTCCAGGAAACACCATATATTTT	CAISESRSPGNTIYF